The clone carrying this TCR beta chain was detected ten times or more. The antigen remains unidentified. The library attached unique molecular identifiers to individual cDNA molecules. TCRdb processed the RACE reads anew with MiXCR; each CDR3 protein has one entry. The repertoire has about 58,000 distinct CDR3 sequences, around 12% of them found once; the top ten carry 2.4%. This sample stems from a study of human T cells and chemical hapten exposure. Study outcomes and limitations: After DPC sensitization, TCRs above 1 in 1000 frequency showed no change.

This sample's time point: patch test 3, about 24 weeks after DPC sensitization. The sample's treatment: therapeutic diphenylcyclopropenone sensitization with weekly scalp DPC. The CDR3 loop spans 15 amino acids. Looked up from germline, CDR1 is LNHDA and CDR2 is SQIVND (reference sequence). V was shortened by 5 bases and J by 2 bases, with 16 bases between the two germline ends. The sample was whole blood, taken in connection with sensitization to the hapten diphenylcyclopropenone (DPC). This sequence joins TRBV19 and TRBJ2-7, with a tentative D call TRBD1 (7 bases). The TCR was taken from a young man with alopecia areata. Some clones in this sample may be carry-over from other donors' samples. The CDR3 spells CASSSTGRGTYEQYF. CDR3 DNA sequence: TGTGCCAGTAGTTCGACAGGGCGGGGAACCTACGAGCAGTACTTC.